These T cell receptor beta chains were read from a single sample in a study of cytomegalovirus exposure and HLA in healthy donors. TCRdb keeps only in-frame clones here, not all; method: immunoSEQ multiplex PCR. The table has 100,000 to 150,000 clones, roughly 83% seen once; the top ten hold 1% to 1.5%. The sample comprised PBMCs. The source is a girl aged 2-15 years in good health and CMV-seronegative. Each CDR3 is given with its conserved first and last residue. Fields, in order: clone size, J gene, D gene, V gene, CDR3 DNA, CDR3 protein. D genes are given only for firm matches. Clone size is shown for a subset of rows, as once, few, many or a class of expanded clone.

>NA|TRBJ1-1|NA|TRBV10-3
TGTGCCATCCAGGACGGGAAGGTGGCTCTTGAAGCTTTCTTT
CAIQDGKVALEAFF
>NA|TRBJ1-6|TRBD1|TRBV6-5
TGTGCCAGCAGACAGGGGACAGGGGAGGGTTCACCCCTCCACTTT
CASRQGTGEGSPLHF
>once|TRBJ1-1|NA|TRBV18
TGTGCCAGCTCACCACTTCAGGGGAACACTGAAGCTTTCTTT
CASSPLQGNTEAFF
>NA|TRBJ2-3|TRBD1|TRBV5-4
TGTGCCAGCAGCTTGTCTGGACAGGGGCACACAGATACGCAGTATTTT
CASSLSGQGHTDTQYF
>NA|TRBJ2-7|TRBD2|TRBV5-1
TGCGCCAGCAGCTTGGTAGCTAGCGGGAGCGGGGGCTCCTACGAGCAGTACTTC
CASSLVASGSGGSYEQYF
>NA|TRBJ1-1|NA|TRBV25-1
TGTGCCAGCAGTGAATGGGAGGTGCGCACTGAAGCTTTCTTT
CASSEWEVRTEAFF
>NA|TRBJ2-7|NA|TRBV30
TGTGCCTGGAGTGTTCGGTATGAGCAGTACTTC
CAWSVRYEQYF
>NA|TRBJ2-3|TRBD2|TRBV7-9
TGTGCCAGCTGGAAGCGGGAGGGAATTACAGATACGCAGTATTTT
CASWKREGITDTQYF
>NA|TRBJ2-7|NA|TRBV6-5
TGTGCCACACAGGGAATTTCCTACGAGCAGTACTTC
CATQGISYEQYF
>NA|TRBJ1-5|NA|TRBV25-1
TGTGCCAGCAGGGGGGGAGGCAATCAGCCCCAGCATTTT
CASRGGGNQPQHF
>NA|TRBJ1-1|TRBD1|TRBV10-2
TGCGCCAGCCAGGGACAGGGGATGAACACTGAAGCTTTCTTT
CASQGQGMNTEAFF
>NA|TRBJ2-7|TRBD1|TRBV27
TGTGCCAGCAGTCTCCGACAGGGGGCGAGGGAGCAGTACTTC
CASSLRQGAREQYF
>NA|TRBJ2-1|TRBD2|TRBV11-3
TGTGCCAGCAGTTTATTTAGCGGGAGAACTACCGAAGGCAATGAGCAGTTCTTC
CASSLFSGRTTEGNEQFF
>NA|TRBJ2-1|TRBD2|TRBV30
TGTGCCTGGAGTTATAAATACGGACTAGAGATTTACAATGAGCAGTTCTTC
CAWSYKYGLEIYNEQFF
>NA|TRBJ2-3|TRBD1|TRBV7-8
TGTGCCAGCAGCGAGGACAGGCGTCTTAGCACAGATACGCAGTATTTT
CASSEDRRLSTDTQYF
>NA|TRBJ2-2|TRBD1|TRBV11-2
TGTGCCAGCAGCAGGGCCGGGACAGGGGGCACCGGGGAGCTGTTTTTT
CASSRAGTGGTGELFF
>NA|TRBJ2-7|NA|TRBV19
TGTGCCAGTAGTGGGCAGGTCTACGAGCAGTACTTC
CASSGQVYEQYF
>NA|TRBJ1-6|NA|TRBV2
TGTGCCAGCAGTGAGTGGCGGGGGAATTCACCCCTCCACTTT
CASSEWRGNSPLHF
>NA|TRBJ1-1|NA|TRBV29-1
TGCAGCGCTTTCCATATGGGGCCCGTTGAAGCTTTCTTT
CSAFHMGPVEAFF
>NA|TRBJ2-1|TRBD2|TRBV27
TGTGCCAGCAGTTCCTTGAGCGGGGGGGCCAACAATGAGCAGTTCTTC
CASSSLSGGANNEQFF
>NA|TRBJ1-4|NA|TRBV23-1
TGCGCCAGCAGAGGGGGTTGGAGTGAAAAACTGTTTTTT
CASRGGWSEKLFF
>NA|TRBJ2-4|NA|TRBV29-1
TGCAGCGTTGAACCCCAGGGAGGAAACATTCAGTACTTC
CSVEPQGGNIQYF
>NA|TRBJ2-1|TRBD2|TRBV5-1
TGCGCCAGCAGCTTGGAGCTAGCGGGATCCTACAATGAGCAGTTCTTC
CASSLELAGSYNEQFF
>NA|TRBJ1-1|TRBD1|TRBV19
TGTGCCAGTAGTATAGACGGGGACAGAATGAACACTGAAGCTTTCTTT
CASSIDGDRMNTEAFF
>few|TRBJ2-7|TRBD1|TRBV7-9
TGTGCCAGCAGCCTGACAGGGACGGGCGAGCAGTACTTC
CASSLTGTGEQYF
>NA|TRBJ1-3|NA|TRBV15
TGTGCCACCAGCGGGCCGAGTGAGGGCTCTGGAAACACCATATATTTT
CATSGPSEGSGNTIYF
>few|TRBJ1-1|NA|TRBV28
TGTGCCAGCCTAAGGAGGCTGGGCACTGAAGCTTTCTTT
CASLRRLGTEAFF
>NA|TRBJ1-3|NA|TRBV5-1
TGCGCCAGCAGCCCGTCCACAGGAAGCTCTGGAAACACCATATATTTT
CASSPSTGSSGNTIYF
>NA|TRBJ1-1|NA|TRBV15
TGTGCCACCAGCAGAGCATCGGACAGACCTGAAGCTTTCTTT
CATSRASDRPEAFF
>NA|TRBJ2-1|TRBD2|TRBV28
TGTGCCAGCAGGGCGCTAGCGGGAGGCTACAATGAGCAGTTCTTC
CASRALAGGYNEQFF
>NA|TRBJ2-7|TRBD2|TRBV5-1
TGCGCCAGCAGCTCCCCGGCGGCTAGCGGGAGGGCTTACGAGCAGTACTTC
CASSSPAASGRAYEQYF
>NA|TRBJ1-2|TRBD1|TRBV11-2
TGTGCCAGCAGCTTCCTCCGGGACAGGGGGCTGTATGGCTACACCTTC
CASSFLRDRGLYGYTF
>NA|TRBJ1-4|NA|TRBV7-9
TGTGCCAGCAGTCCCCGAATGCGGGGCAGTAACGAAAAACTGTTTTTT
CASSPRMRGSNEKLFF
>NA|TRBJ2-6|NA|TRBV14
TGTGCCAGCAGCCAAGAGGGGGGACCCCCACTCTCTGGGGCCAACGTCCTGACTTTC
CASSQEGGPPLSGANVLTF
>NA|TRBJ2-3|TRBD1|TRBV5-6
TGTGCCAGCGGGGGACAGGGCCTTAGCACAGATACGCAGTATTTT
CASGGQGLSTDTQYF
>NA|TRBJ1-5|TRBD1|TRBV18
TGTGCCAGCTCACCATACGGACAGGGGTTTGGCAATCAGCCCCAGCATTTT
CASSPYGQGFGNQPQHF
>few|TRBJ1-6|NA|TRBV4-3
TGCGCCAGCAGCCAAGGGACAGTCTCTAATTCACCCCTCCACTTT
CASSQGTVSNSPLHF
>NA|TRBJ1-4|NA|TRBV25-1
TGTGCCAGCACCCCGGGGAGGACTAATGAAAAACTGTTTTTT
CASTPGRTNEKLFF
>once|TRBJ2-7|NA|TRBV7-9
TGTGCCAGCAGCCTCCGCGGGGATGGCAGTTCCTACGAGCAGTACTTC
CASSLRGDGSSYEQYF
>NA|TRBJ1-4|NA|TRBV6-6
TGTGCCAGCAGTTACAGGGGTCGGGGGAATGAAAAACTGTTTTTT
CASSYRGRGNEKLFF
>NA|TRBJ2-3|NA|TRBV2
TGTGCCAGCAGCAAGAGGGGGAATCCCACAGATACGCAGTATTTT
CASSKRGNPTDTQYF
>NA|TRBJ2-3|NA|TRBV7-3
TGTGCCAGCAGGGTGGGGGCGAGCACAGATACGCAGTATTTT
CASRVGASTDTQYF
>NA|TRBJ2-7|TRBD2|TRBV28
TGTGCCAGCAGTTTGGATAGGGGAGGGCGGTACGAGCAGTACTTC
CASSLDRGGRYEQYF